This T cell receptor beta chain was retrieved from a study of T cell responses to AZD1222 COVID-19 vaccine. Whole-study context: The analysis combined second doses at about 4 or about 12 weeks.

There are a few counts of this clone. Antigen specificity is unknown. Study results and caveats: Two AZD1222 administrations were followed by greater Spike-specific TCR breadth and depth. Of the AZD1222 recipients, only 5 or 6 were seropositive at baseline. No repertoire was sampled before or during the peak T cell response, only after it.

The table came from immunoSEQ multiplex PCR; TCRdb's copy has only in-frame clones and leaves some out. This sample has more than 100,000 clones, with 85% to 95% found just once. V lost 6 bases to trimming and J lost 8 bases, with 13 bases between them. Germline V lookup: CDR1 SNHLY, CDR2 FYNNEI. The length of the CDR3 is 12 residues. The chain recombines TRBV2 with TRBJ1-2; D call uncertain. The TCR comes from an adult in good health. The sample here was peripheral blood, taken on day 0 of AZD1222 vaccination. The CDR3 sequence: CASRGSRPGYTF. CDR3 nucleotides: TGTGCCAGCAGGGGGTCAAGGCCAGGCTACACCTTC.